Reported below is one T cell receptor (beta chain). J lost 5 bases, V lost 0 bases, and 8 bases had no gene match. The CDR3 is 15 amino acids. The V gene's germline CDR1 is SQVTM and CDR2 ANQGSEA. The data were taken from a study of memory CD4+ T cells and cytomegalovirus serostatus. Method: immunoSEQ multiplex PCR; TCRdb's copy keeps in-frame clones and lacks some. The sample has 50,000 to 60,000 clones, about 83% seen once; the top ten hold roughly 2%. The sort gate was single viable CD3+CD4+CD8-CD45RO+ cells for memory CD4+ T cells. This chain uses TRBV29-1 with TRBJ2-7, with 9 bases fitting TRBD2. The clonotype originates from an adult in good health and CMV-seropositive. The sample consisted of memory CD4+ T cells from blood. CDR3 sequence: CSVEDGSSGSDEQYF. For the CDR3, the DNA is TGCAGCGTTGAAGATGGGAGTAGCGGGAGCGACGAGCAGTACTTC.